This entry concerns a single TCR beta chain. One entry per CDR3 protein results from TCRdb running MiXCR on the 5' RACE reads. The sample records some 730,000 distinct CDR3 sequences, roughly 18% being singletons. This entry is derived from a study of identical twins. Trimming pared 1 base from V and 2 bases from J, leaving 11 bases between. The CDR3 is made up of 15 amino acids. Germline V gene sequence: CDR1 LGHDT, CDR2 YNNKEL (reference sequence). These data were likewise used in another study, on T cells expressing NK-cell markers.

This receptor was taken from a woman younger than 35 in good health. V usage is TRBV3-1 and J usage is TRBJ2-5, with D uncertain. Sequenced: PBMCs. CDR3 amino acids: CASSQVPVSQETQYF. The CDR3 nucleotides are TGTGCCAGCAGCCAAGTTCCCGTGAGTCAAGAGACCCAGTACTTC.